This T cell receptor beta chain was found in a study of shared clonotypes between healthy human individuals. Points on this clone: What it binds is unknown.

The germline V gene encodes CDR1 MDHEN and CDR2 SYDVKM. Unmatched junction bases numbered 6, after V lost 5 bases and J lost 0 bases. The CDR3 contains 16 residues. Positive CCR7 selection of CD45RO-negative cells yielded the naive CD8 cells, and terminally differentiated effector memory CD45RA+ cells were excluded. Study-level results: A limitation of the genetic and exposure-history diversity represented arose from few donors.

The repertoire was sequenced with immunoSEQ multiplex PCR; TCRdb's copy has only in-frame clones and lacks some. The repertoire holds about 2.1 million clones, just over 90% seen once, with about 1.6% in the top ten. The TCR comes from a man aged 18 to 30 in good health. Some clones in this sample may be carry-over from other donors' samples. Sample: naive CD8+ T cells from PBMCs. The chain has TRBV28 and TRBJ2-3; TRBD2 matches 9 bases. The CDR3 DNA is TGTGCCAGCAGTCTGCCGGGACTAGCAAGCACAGATACGCAGTATTTT. It yields the protein CASSLPGLASTDTQYF.